This passage covers 9 T cell receptor beta chains from one sample sequenced in a study of blood T cell repertoires in COVID-19. Sequenced by immunoSEQ multiplex PCR; TCRdb stores in-frame clones only, minus some. The profile covers 150,000 to 200,000 clones, with under 90% appearing a single time and about 20% taken by the ten largest. Sequenced: peripheral blood. The receptors derive from a person aged 70 to 85 with COVID-19, enrolled during active disease.

This chain uses TRBV4-1 with TRBJ1-2; maybe TRBD1 (5 bases). Trimming took 1 base from V and 8 from J, leaving 11 bases between them. The germline V gene has CDR1 MGHRA and CDR2 YSYEKL. The length of the CDR3 is 13 residues. This chain's CDR3 is CASSQVGTTGYTF. The CDR3 nucleotides read TGCGCCAGCAGCCAAGTGGGGACTACAGGCTACACCTTC.

This clone was detected only once. The CDR3 is CASRVRVGGYTF. Here the CDR3 DNA reads TGTGCCAGCAGGGTCAGGGTTGGTGGCTACACCTTC. The chain has TRBV2 and TRBJ1-2, with D perhaps TRBD1 (5 bases). V lost 6 bases to trimming and J lost 7 bases, with 12 bases between them. The CDR3 runs to 12 residues. CDR1 is SNHLY, CDR2 FYNNEI, per germline.

The rearrangement links TRBV7-2 to TRBJ2-1, with 12 bases matching TRBD2. The CDR3 is 16 amino acids. With 5 bases clipped from V and 5 bases from J, the junction kept 7 bases outside the gene matches. Germline loops: CDR1 SGHTA, CDR2 FQGNSA. The CDR3 region has the DNA TGTGCCAGCAGCACCAAACTAGCGGGGGGAAACAATGAGCAGTTCTTC. Protein product: CASSTKLAGGNNEQFF. The whole variable domain, remainder taken from reference TRBV7-2 and TRBJ2-1, is GAGVSQSPSNKVTEKGKDVELRCDPISGHTALYWYRQSLGQGLEFLIYFQGNSAPDKSGLPSDRFSAERTGGSVSTLTIQRTQQEDSAVYLCASSTKLAGGNNEQFFGPGTRLTVL.

The chain employs TRBV4-2 and TRBJ1-6, with D perhaps TRBD1 (6 bases). Looked up from germline, CDR1 is LGHNA and CDR2 is YNFKEQ. Trimming removed 2 bases at V and 3 bases at J, with 8 bases between. The CDR3 is 15 residues long. DNA for the CDR3: TGTGCCAGCAGCCAACAACAGGGCTATAATTCACCCCTCCACTTT. Translating gives CASSQQQGYNSPLHF.

The V gene is TRBV5-1, the J gene TRBJ2-3; TRBD2 matches at 7 bases. Trimming took 0 bases from V and 6 from J; bases not matched to a gene: 22. From germline, CDR1 is SGHRS and CDR2 YFSETQ. CDR3 length equals 20 residues. CDR3 nucleotide sequence: TGCGCCAGCAGCTTGGCCCAACTAGCGTATCAGTTCTCAGGTGTGGATACGCAGTATTTT. Translation gives CASSLAQLAYQFSGVDTQYF.

The chain links TRBV6-5 to TRBJ2-1, with 13 bases identical to TRBD2. Per germline, CDR1 MNHEY and CDR2 SVGAGI. After removal of 11 bases from V and 4 bases from J, the junction contained 8 bases not matched to a gene. The CDR3 length is 15 residues. The CDR3 coding sequence is TGTGCCGGCCTGAAGACTAGCGGGGGGTACAATGAGCAGTTCTTC. Translation gives CAGLKTSGGYNEQFF.

V usage is TRBV5-6 and J usage is TRBJ2-3, with 7 bases fitting TRBD1. The CDR3 is 16 residues long. Germline loops: CDR1 SGHDT, CDR2 YYEEEE. The ends lost 3 bases at V and 5 bases at J; junction bases unmatched: 12. CDR3 DNA: TGTGCCAGCAGCTCAGAGACAGGGATGATCAGAGATACGCAGTATTTT. It specifies CASSSETGMIRDTQYF.

The chain couples TRBV6-4 to TRBJ1-3; 9 positions match TRBD1. The CDR3 has 14 residues. The ends lost 6 bases at V and 2 bases at J; junction bases unmatched: 2. Germline loops: CDR1 MRHNA, CDR2 SNTAGT. CDR3 amino acids: CASRRDRAGNTIYF. DNA of the CDR3: TGTGCCAGCAGGAGGGACAGGGCTGGAAACACCATATATTTT.

The chain couples TRBV30 to TRBJ1-5, with 9 bases aligning to TRBD1. Germline CDR1 GTSNPN, CDR2 SVGIG (reference sequence). The junction had 1 base not matched to a gene; V was cut back by 0 bases and J by 4 bases. This CDR3 comprises 14 residues. The DNA for the CDR3 is TGTGCCTGGAGTGTGGGACAGGGAAATCAGCCCCAGCATTTT. Its translation: CAWSVGQGNQPQHF.